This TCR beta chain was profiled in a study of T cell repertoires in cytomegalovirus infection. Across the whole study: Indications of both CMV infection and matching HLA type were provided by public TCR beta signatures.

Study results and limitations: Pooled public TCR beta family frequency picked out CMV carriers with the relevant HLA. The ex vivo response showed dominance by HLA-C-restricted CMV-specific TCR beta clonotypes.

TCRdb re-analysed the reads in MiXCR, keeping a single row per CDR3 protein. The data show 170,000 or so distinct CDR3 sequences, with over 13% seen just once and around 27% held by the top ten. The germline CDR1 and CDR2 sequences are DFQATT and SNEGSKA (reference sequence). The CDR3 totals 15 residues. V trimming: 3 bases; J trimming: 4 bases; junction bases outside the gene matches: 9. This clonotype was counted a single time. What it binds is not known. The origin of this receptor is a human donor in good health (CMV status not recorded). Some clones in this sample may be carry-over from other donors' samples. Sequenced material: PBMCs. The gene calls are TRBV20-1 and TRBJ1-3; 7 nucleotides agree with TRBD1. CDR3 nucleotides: TGCAGTGCTAGCTCGGAGAGACAGGGCGGAAACACCATATATTTT. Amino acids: CSASSERQGGNTIYF.